The 8 T cell receptor beta chains reported below all come from one sample, sequenced in a study of cytomegalovirus exposure and HLA in healthy donors. The study ran its PCR with 60 Vbeta and 13 Jbeta primers. The protocol was immunoSEQ multiplex PCR, while the TCRdb copy is restricted to in-frame clones and leaves out a portion. This sample carries more than 150,000 clones, around 78% of them seen once, and the ten largest clones take roughly 1.5%. The sequencing input was PBMCs. The receptors stem from a man aged 40-50 years in good health and CMV-seronegative.

The chain recombines TRBV28 with TRBJ1-2; TRBD1 matches at 12 bases. Trimming took 3 bases from V and 3 from J; bases not matched to a gene: 14. The CDR3 spans 19 residues. Per the germline V gene, CDR1 is MDHEN and CDR2 is SYDVKM. The CDR3 coding sequence is TGTGCCAGCAGTTTGGGCATTTCGGGGGACAGGGGGCGAGACTATGGCTACACCTTC. Translated: CASSLGISGDRGRDYGYTF.

The chain is built from TRBV7-6 and TRBJ2-7, with D possibly being TRBD2 (6 bases). The ends were cut back, 5 bases at V and 0 bases at J, with 14 bases in the middle. There are 15 residues in the CDR3. Germline CDR1 and CDR2: SGHVS and FNYEAQ. The CDR3 loop is CASSPSAYDSYEQYF. CDR3 sequence (DNA): TGTGCCAGCAGCCCTAGCGCGTATGACTCCTACGAGCAGTACTTC.

The CDR3 DNA follows: TGTGCCAGTGGGACAGGGAGTTCCTTCGGCTATGAGCAGTTCTTC. It translates to CASGTGSSFGYEQFF. The chain carries TRBV6-5 and TRBJ2-1, with 9 bases lining up with TRBD1. The J segment lost 8 bases and the V segment lost 9 bases, leaving 14 bases of the junction unmatched. Germline values: CDR1 MNHEY, CDR2 SVGAGI. The CDR3 is 15 amino acids.

The V and J genes are TRBV13 and TRBJ2-1, with D perhaps TRBD2 (6 bases). Germline CDR1 PRHDT, CDR2 FYEKMQ (reference sequence). CDR3 length: 15 residues. Trimming shortened V by 4 bases and J by 6 bases, and 16 bases separated the two germline ends. As DNA, the CDR3 is TGTGCCAGCAGCTCCGGCGTGGCGGGACCCAATGAGCAGTTCTTC. It translates to CASSSGVAGPNEQFF. The whole variable domain, remainder taken from reference TRBV13 and TRBJ2-1, is AAGVIQSPRHLIKEKRETATLKCYPIPRHDTVYWYQQGPGQDPQFLISFYEKMQSDKGSIPDRFSAQQFSDYHSELNMSSLELGDSALYFCASSSGVAGPNEQFFGPGTRLTVL.

The chain is built from TRBV25-1 and TRBJ1-1; D is uncertain. Germline assignment: CDR1 MGHDK and CDR2 SYGVNS. V gave up 5 bases and J gave up 5 bases, with 15 bases separating them. The CDR3 totals 14 residues. This CDR3 is CASSSTGVQTEAFF. Here the CDR3 DNA reads TGTGCCAGCAGTTCTACCGGGGTTCAGACTGAAGCTTTCTTT.

This sequence joins TRBV19 and TRBJ2-3; D gene uncertain. Germline V gives CDR1 LNHDA, CDR2 SQIVND (reference sequence). Trimming removed 1 base from V and 0 bases from J, with 8 bases in between. The CDR3 spans 15 residues. This CDR3 is CASSIGSTSTDTQYF. The CDR3 coding sequence is TGTGCCAGTAGTATAGGGAGCACTAGCACAGATACGCAGTATTTT.

The chain employs TRBV27 and TRBJ2-5; 11 bases map to TRBD1. V shed 6 bases, J shed 1 base, and the junction held 4 bases outside the gene matches. Per the germline V gene, CDR1 is MNHEY and CDR2 is SMNVEV (reference sequence). The CDR3 is made up of 15 amino acids. The CDR3 coding sequence is TGTGCCAGCAGCTGGGGACAGGGGGTCCAAGAGACCCAGTACTTC. It is translated as CASSWGQGVQETQYF.

This clone was seen only once. The chain employs TRBV5-4 and TRBJ2-1, with TRBD2 matching 8 bases. The CDR3 contains 16 residues. With 4 bases clipped from V and 2 bases from J, the junction kept 8 bases outside the gene matches. Germline lookup yields CDR1 SGHNT and CDR2 YYREEE (reference sequence). The CDR3 region is CASSPTSALTYNEQFF. CDR3 in DNA: TGTGCCAGCAGCCCGACTAGCGCGCTGACCTACAATGAGCAGTTCTTC.